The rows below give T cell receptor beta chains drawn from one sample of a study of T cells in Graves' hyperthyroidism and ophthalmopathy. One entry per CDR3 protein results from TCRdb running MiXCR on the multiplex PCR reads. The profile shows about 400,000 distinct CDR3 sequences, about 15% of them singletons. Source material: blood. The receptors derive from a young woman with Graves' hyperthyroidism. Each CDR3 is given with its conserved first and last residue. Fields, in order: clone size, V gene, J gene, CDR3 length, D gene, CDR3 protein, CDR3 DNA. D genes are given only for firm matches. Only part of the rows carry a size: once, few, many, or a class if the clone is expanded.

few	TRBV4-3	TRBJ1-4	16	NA	CASSPEARPRPEKLFF	TGCGCCAGCAGCCCGGAGGCGCGCCCACGCCCCGAAAAACTGTTTTTT
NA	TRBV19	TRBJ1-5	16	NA	CASSILAVTGNQPQHF	TGTGCCAGTAGTATCTTGGCGGTAACAGGCAATCAGCCCCAGCATTTT
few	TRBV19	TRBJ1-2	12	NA	CASSIVGRSYTF	TGTGCCAGTAGTATAGTTGGAAGAAGCTACACCTTC
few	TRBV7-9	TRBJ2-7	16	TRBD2	CATGQGLAGESYEQYF	TGTGCCACCGGACAGGGACTAGCGGGAGAGTCCTACGAGCAGTACTTC
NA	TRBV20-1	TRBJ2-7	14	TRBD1	CSAMSGGKGYEQYF	TGCAGTGCCATGTCAGGGGGCAAGGGCTACGAGCAGTACTTC
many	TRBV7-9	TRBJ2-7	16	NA	CASSSTSGWDSYEQYF	TGTGCCAGCAGCTCCACCTCAGGCTGGGACTCCTACGAGCAGTACTTC
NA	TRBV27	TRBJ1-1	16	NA	CASSSTLRWVNTEAFF	TGTGCCAGCAGTTCAACACTGCGATGGGTGAACACTGAAGCTTTCTTT
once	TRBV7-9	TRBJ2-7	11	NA	CASSLEIGQYF	TGTGCCAGCAGCTTAGAGATCGGGCAGTACTTC
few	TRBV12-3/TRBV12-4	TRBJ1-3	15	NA	CASMRGYGAGNTIYF	TGTGCCAGCATGAGGGGTTACGGAGCGGGAAACACCATATATTTT
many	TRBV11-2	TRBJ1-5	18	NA	CASSLVRVQRRDNQPQHF	TGTGCCAGCAGCTTAGTTCGGGTTCAGCGTAGAGACAATCAGCCCCAGCATTTT
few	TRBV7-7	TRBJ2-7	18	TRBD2	CASSLVFRLAVISYEQYF	TGTGCTAGCAGCTTAGTTTTTCGACTAGCGGTTATCTCCTACGAGCAGTACTTC
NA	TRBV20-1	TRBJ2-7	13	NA	CSARDRPRPEQYF	TGCAGTGCTAGGGACAGACCCCGTCCGGAGCAGTACTTC
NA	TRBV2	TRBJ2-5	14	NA	CASSEGLRGETQYF	TGTGCCAGCAGTGAGGGACTTCGGGGAGAGACCCAGTACTTC
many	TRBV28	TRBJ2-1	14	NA	CASSAGTTNNEQFF	TGTGCCAGCAGCGCCGGGACCACTAACAATGAGCAGTTCTTC
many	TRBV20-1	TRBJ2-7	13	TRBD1	CSARAGQGYGQYF	TGCAGTGCTAGAGCGGGACAGGGCTACGGACAGTACTTC
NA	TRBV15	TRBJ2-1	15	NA	CATSRDLTANNEQFF	TGTGCCACCAGCAGAGATCTCACAGCAAACAATGAGCAGTTCTTC
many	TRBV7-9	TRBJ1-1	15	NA	CASSPHGQMNTEAFF	TGTGCCAGCAGCCCTCACGGACAGATGAACACTGAAGCTTTCTTT
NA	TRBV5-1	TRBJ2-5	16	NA	CASSLSIWRGKETQYF	TGCGCCAGCAGCTTGTCGATCTGGAGGGGAAAAGAGACCCAGTACTTC
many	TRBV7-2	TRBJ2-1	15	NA	CASSPSAQLDNEQFF	TGTGCCAGCAGCCCCAGCGCGCAACTTGACAATGAGCAGTTCTTC
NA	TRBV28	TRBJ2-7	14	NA	CASSTGTTSYEQYF	TGTGCCAGCAGTACCGGGACCACTTCCTACGAGCAGTACTTC
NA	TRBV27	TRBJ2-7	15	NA	CASSRQQGLRYEQYF	TGTGCCAGCAGTCGACAACAGGGTCTGAGGTACGAGCAGTACTTC
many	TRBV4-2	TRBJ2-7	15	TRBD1	CASSHAPGQPYEQYF	TGTGCCAGCAGCCATGCTCCGGGACAGCCCTACGAGCAGTACTTC
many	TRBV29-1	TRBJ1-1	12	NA	CSVEDLAQPAFF	TGCAGCGTTGAAGATTTGGCACAGCCGGCTTTCTTT
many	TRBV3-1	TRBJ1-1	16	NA	CASSQGPGRWNTEAFF	TGTGCCAGCAGCCAAGGCCCCGGTAGGTGGAACACTGAAGCTTTCTTT
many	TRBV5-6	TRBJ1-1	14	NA	CASSWELEEAEAFF	TGTGCCAGCAGCTGGGAATTGGAGGAGGCTGAAGCTTTCTTT
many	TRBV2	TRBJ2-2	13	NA	CASSERYTGELFF	TGTGCCAGCAGTGAGCGCTACACCGGGGAGCTGTTTTTT
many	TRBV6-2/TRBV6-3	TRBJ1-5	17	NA	CASSPNTGKGPNQPQHF	TGTGCCAGCAGTCCAAACACAGGGAAGGGGCCGAATCAGCCCCAGCATTTT
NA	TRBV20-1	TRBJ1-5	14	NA	CSARDRILNQPQHF	TGCAGTGCTAGAGATCGGATACTTAATCAGCCCCAGCATTTT
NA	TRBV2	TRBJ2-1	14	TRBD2	CASLAGVSYNEQFF	TGTGCCAGTCTAGCGGGGGTCTCCTACAATGAGCAGTTCTTC
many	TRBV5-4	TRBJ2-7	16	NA	CASSLSGYPPTYEQYF	TGTGCCAGCAGCTTGTCGGGGTATCCTCCAACCTACGAGCAGTACTTC
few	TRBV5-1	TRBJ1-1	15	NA	CASSPLGEMNTEAFF	TGCGCCAGCAGCCCCCTCGGGGAAATGAACACTGAAGCTTTCTTT
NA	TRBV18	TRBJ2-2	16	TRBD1	CASSPQGQMNTGELFF	TGTGCCAGCTCACCCCAGGGACAGATGAACACCGGGGAGCTGTTTTTT
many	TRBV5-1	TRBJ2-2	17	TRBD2	CASSPSLLAVNTGELFF	TGCGCCAGCAGCCCCAGCCTGCTAGCGGTGAACACCGGGGAGCTGTTTTTT
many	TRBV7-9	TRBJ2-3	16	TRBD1	CASSLTTGTATDTQYF	TGTGCCAGCAGCTTGACTACCGGGACAGCAACAGATACGCAGTATTTT
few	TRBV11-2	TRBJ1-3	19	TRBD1	CDSSLGQGRPYFSGNTIYF	TGTGACAGCAGCCTCGGACAGGGCCGACCTTATTTCTCTGGAAACACCATATATTTT
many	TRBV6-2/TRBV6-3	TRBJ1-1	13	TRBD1	CASSDREETEAFF	TGTGCCAGCAGTGACAGGGAGGAAACTGAAGCTTTCTTT
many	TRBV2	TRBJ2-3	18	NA	CASIPGSTNSAFTDTQYF	TGTGCCAGCATCCCGGGATCCACGAATAGTGCGTTCACAGATACGCAGTATTTT
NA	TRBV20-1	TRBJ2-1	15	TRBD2	CSARAGGTSYNEQFF	TGCAGTGCTAGAGCGGGGGGGACTTCGTACAATGAGCAGTTCTTC
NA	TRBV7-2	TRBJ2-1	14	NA	CASSLETYYNEQFF	TGTGCCAGCAGCTTAGAGACCTACTACAATGAGCAGTTCTTC
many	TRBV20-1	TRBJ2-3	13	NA	CSASPSSGDTQYF	TGCAGTGCTAGCCCTAGCTCGGGAGATACGCAGTATTTT
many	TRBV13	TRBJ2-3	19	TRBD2	CASSTQLAGDTRGTDTQYF	TGTGCCAGCAGCACCCAACTAGCGGGGGATACACGAGGGACAGATACGCAGTATTTT
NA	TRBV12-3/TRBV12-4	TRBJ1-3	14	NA	CASSLLGVGNTIYF	TGTGCCAGCAGTTTACTAGGGGTCGGAAACACCATATATTTT
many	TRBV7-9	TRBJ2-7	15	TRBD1	CASSFTGTGNYEQYF	TGTGCCAGCAGCTTTACCGGGACAGGGAACTACGAGCAGTACTTC
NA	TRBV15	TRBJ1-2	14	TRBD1	CATSRVAGGGGHTF	TGTGCCACCAGCAGAGTGGCAGGGGGAGGCGGCCACACCTTC
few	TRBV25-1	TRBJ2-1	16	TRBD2	CASSEVRGTFYNEQFF	TGTGCCAGCAGTGAAGTGCGGGGGACTTTCTACAATGAGCAGTTCTTC
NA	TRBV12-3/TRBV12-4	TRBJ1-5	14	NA	CASSSGGNNQPQHF	TGTGCCAGCAGTTCCGGGGGCAACAATCAGCCCCAGCATTTT
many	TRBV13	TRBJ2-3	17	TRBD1	CASSLGPGQLLTDTQYF	TGTGCCAGCAGCTTAGGGCCGGGACAGCTACTCACAGATACGCAGTATTTT
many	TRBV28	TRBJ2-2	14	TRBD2	CATVLAGVGGELFF	TGTGCCACCGTACTAGCGGGAGTTGGCGGGGAGCTGTTTTTT
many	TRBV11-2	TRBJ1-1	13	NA	CASRLGRNTEAFF	TGTGCCAGCAGATTGGGGAGGAACACTGAAGCTTTCTTT
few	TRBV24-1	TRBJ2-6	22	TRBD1	CATSDSLQTPGQGAFGANVLTF	TGTGCCACCAGTGATTCCCTTCAAACGCCGGGACAGGGGGCCTTTGGGGCCAACGTCCTGACTTTC
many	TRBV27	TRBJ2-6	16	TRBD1	CASSRDSWGGANVLTF	TGTGCCAGCAGTAGGGACAGCTGGGGTGGGGCCAACGTCCTGACTTTC
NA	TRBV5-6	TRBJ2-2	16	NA	CASSLRFGKNTGELFF	TGTGCCAGCAGCTTGAGGTTCGGGAAGAACACCGGGGAGCTGTTTTTT
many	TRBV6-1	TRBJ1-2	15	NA	CASSSTEGQLYGYTF	TGTGCCAGCAGTTCCACCGAGGGGCAGCTCTATGGCTACACCTTC
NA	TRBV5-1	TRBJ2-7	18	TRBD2	CASSFQTPGLANSYEQYF	TGCGCCAGCAGCTTCCAAACCCCGGGACTAGCTAACTCCTACGAGCAGTACTTC
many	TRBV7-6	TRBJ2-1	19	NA	CASSSRPGVAGPERNEQFF	TGTGCCAGCAGCTCCCGACCGGGGGTGGCCGGCCCAGAGAGGAATGAGCAGTTCTTC
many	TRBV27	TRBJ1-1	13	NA	CASSSIDQPRAFF	TGTGCCAGCAGTTCCATAGACCAGCCCAGGGCTTTCTTT
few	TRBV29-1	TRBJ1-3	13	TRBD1	CSVGDSQGNTIYF	TGCAGCGTGGGGGACAGCCAAGGAAACACCATATATTTT
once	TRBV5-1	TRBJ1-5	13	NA	CASAPGLNQPQHF	TGCGCCAGCGCCCCGGGGCTCAATCAGCCCCAGCATTTT
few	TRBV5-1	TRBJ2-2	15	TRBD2	CATAGTSLGDGERFF	TGCGCCACGGCCGGGACTAGCCTCGGGGACGGGGAGCGGTTTTTT
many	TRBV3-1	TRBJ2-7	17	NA	CASSRWERAGLSYEQYF	TGTGCCAGCAGCCGTTGGGAGAGGGCAGGGCTTTCCTACGAGCAGTACTTC